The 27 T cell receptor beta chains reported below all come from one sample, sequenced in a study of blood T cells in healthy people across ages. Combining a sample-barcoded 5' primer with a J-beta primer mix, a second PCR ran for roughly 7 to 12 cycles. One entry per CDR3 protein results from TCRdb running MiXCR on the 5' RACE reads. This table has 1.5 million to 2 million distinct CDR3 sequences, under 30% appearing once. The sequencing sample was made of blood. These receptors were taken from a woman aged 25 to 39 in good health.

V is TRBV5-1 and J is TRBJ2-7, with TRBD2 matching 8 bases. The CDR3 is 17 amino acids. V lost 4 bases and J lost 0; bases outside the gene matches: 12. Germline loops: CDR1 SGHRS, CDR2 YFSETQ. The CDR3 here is CASSTRGREVFSYEQYF. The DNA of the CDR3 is TGCGCCAGCAGCACCCGGGGGCGGGAGGTCTTCTCCTACGAGCAGTACTTC.

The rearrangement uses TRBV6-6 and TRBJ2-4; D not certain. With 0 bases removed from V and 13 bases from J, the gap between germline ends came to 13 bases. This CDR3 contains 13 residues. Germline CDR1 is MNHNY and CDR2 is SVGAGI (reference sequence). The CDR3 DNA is TGTGCCAGCAGTTACTCGCAGTACAATGAGCAGTACTTC. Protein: CASSYSQYNEQYF.

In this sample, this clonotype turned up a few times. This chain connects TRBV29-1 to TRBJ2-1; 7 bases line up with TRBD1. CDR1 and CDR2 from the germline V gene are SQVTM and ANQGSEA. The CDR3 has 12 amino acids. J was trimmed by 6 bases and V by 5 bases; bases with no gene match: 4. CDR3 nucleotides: TGCAGCGTTCGCCCAGGGGGCAATGAGCAGTTCTTC. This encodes CSVRPGGNEQFF.

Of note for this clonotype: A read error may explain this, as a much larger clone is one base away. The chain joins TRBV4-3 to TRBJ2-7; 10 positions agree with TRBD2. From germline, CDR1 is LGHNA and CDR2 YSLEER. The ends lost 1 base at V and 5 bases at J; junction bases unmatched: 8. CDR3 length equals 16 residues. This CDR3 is CASSQGGLADLHEQYV. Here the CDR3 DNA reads TGCGCCAGCAGCCAAGGTGGACTAGCGGATCTTCACGAGCAGTACGTC.

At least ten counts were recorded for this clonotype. The DNA of the CDR3 is TGCAGTGCCTCGGGACACGAGAGCTCCTACGAGCAGTACTTC. Translated: CSASGHESSYEQYF. V usage is TRBV20-1 and J usage is TRBJ2-7, with D perhaps TRBD1 (6 bases). V lost 6 bases and J lost 0, with 15 bases in between. Germline loops: CDR1 DFQATT, CDR2 SNEGSKA (reference sequence). This CDR3 is 14 amino acids long.

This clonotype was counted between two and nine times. The CDR3 loop is CASSHPSGRETQYF. CDR3 in DNA: TGTGCCAGCAGCCACCCTAGCGGGAGAGAGACCCAGTACTTC. The V and J genes are TRBV11-2 and TRBJ2-5, with 10 bases lining up with TRBD2. J was trimmed by 4 bases and V by 5 bases; bases with no gene match: 4. CDR1 SGHAT and CDR2 FQNNGV come from the germline V gene. The CDR3 is 14 amino acids.

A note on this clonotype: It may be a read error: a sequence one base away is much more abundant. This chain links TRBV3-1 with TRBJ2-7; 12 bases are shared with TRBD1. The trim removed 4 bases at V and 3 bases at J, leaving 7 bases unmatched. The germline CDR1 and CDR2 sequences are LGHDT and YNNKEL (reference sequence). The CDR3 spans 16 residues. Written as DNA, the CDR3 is TGTGCCAGCAGCCGCTCGGGACAGGGGGCATGCTACGAGCAGTACTTC. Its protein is CASSRSGQGACYEQYF.

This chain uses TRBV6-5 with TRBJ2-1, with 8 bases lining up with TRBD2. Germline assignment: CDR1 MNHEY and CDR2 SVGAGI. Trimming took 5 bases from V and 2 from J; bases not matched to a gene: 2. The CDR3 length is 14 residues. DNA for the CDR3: TGTGCCAGCAGTAAAGCGGGAGCCTACAATGAGCAGTTCTTC. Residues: CASSKAGAYNEQFF.

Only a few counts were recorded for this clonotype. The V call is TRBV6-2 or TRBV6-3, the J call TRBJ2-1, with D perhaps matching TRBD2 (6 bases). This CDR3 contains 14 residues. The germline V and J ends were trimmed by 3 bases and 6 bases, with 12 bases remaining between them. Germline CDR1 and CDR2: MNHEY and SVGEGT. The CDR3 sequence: CASSYGVGGNEQFF. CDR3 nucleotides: TGTGCCAGCAGTTATGGAGTGGGGGGCAATGAGCAGTTCTTC.

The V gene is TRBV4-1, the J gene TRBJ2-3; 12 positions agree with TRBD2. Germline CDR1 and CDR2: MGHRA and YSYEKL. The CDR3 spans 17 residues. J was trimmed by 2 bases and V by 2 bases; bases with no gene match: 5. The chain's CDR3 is CASSQLTSGGSTDTQYF. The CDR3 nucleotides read TGCGCCAGCAGCCAACTAACTAGCGGGGGGTCCACAGATACGCAGTATTTT.

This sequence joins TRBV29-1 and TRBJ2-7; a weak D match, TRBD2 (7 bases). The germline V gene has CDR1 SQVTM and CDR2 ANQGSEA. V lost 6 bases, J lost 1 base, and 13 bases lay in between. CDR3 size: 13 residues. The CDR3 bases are TGCAGCGTACCAGGGGAGGGTTCCTACGAGCAGTACTTC. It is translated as CSVPGEGSYEQYF.

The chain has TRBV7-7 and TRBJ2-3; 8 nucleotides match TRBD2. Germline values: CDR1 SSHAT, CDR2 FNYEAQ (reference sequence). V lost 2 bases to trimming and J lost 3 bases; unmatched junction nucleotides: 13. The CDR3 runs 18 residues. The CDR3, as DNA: TGTGCCAGCAGCTTATTCGGGGCGGGGGGCACCGGTACAGATACGCAGTATTTT. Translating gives CASSLFGAGGTGTDTQYF. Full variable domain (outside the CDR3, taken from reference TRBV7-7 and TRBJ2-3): GAGVSQSPRYKVTKRGQDVTLRCDPISSHATLYWYQQALGQGPEFLTYFNYEAQPDKSGLPSDRFSAERPEGSISTLTIQRTEQRDSAMYRCASSLFGAGGTGTDTQYFGPGTRLTVL.

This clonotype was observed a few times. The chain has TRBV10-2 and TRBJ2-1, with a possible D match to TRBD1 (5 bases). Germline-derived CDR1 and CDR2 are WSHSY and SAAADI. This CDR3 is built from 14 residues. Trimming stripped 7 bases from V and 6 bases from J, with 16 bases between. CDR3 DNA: TGCGCCAGCACCGAGACAGAGAAAGGCAATGAGCAGTTCTTC. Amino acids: CASTETEKGNEQFF.

Here the CDR3 DNA reads TGTGCCAGCAGCGCAACTAGCGGGGCTACTAGCACAGATACGCAGTATTTT. Its protein product is CASSATSGATSTDTQYF. The V call is TRBV11-2, the J call TRBJ2-3, with 10 bases that match TRBD2. CDR3 length equals 17 residues. The junction had 8 bases not matched to a gene; V was cut back by 5 bases and J by 0 bases. Germline CDR1 reads SGHAT; CDR2 reads FQNNGV.

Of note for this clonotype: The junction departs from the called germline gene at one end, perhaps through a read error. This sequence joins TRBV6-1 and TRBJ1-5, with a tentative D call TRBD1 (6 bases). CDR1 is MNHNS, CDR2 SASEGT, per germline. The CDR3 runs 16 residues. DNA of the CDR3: TGTGCCACTGGGACCTCCAGGACAGCCCGGGGTCAGACCCAGCATTTT. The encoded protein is CATGTSRTARGQTQHF.

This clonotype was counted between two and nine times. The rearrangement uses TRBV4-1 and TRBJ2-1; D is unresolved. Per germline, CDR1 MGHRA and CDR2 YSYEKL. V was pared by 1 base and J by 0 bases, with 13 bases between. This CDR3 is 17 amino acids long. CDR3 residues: CASSQGAATSSYNEQFF. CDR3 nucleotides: TGCGCCAGCAGCCAAGGCGCAGCGACCAGCTCCTACAATGAGCAGTTCTTC.

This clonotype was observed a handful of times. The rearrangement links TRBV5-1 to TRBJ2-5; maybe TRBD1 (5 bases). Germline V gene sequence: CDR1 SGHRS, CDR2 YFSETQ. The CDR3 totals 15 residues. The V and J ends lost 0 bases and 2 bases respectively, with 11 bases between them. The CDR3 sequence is CASSLVGAPQETQYF. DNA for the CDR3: TGCGCCAGCAGCTTGGTAGGGGCTCCTCAAGAGACCCAGTACTTC.

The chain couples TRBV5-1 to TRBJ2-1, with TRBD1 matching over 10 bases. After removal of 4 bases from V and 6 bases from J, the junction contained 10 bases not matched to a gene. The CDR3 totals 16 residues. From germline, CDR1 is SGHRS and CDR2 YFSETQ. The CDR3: CASSLDWGQGSNEQFF. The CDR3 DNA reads TGCGCCAGCAGCCTCGATTGGGGACAGGGGAGCAATGAGCAGTTCTTC.

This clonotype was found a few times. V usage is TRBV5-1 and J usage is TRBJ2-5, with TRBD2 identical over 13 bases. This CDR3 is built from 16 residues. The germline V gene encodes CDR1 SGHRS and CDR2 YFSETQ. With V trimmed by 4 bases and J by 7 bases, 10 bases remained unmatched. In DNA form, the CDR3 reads TGCGCCAGCAGCGGGACTAGCGGGGTAACGCCAGGGACCCAGTACTTC. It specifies CASSGTSGVTPGTQYF.

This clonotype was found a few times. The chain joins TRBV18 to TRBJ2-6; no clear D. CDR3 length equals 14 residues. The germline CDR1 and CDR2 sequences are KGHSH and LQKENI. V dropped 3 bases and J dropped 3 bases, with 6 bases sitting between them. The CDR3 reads CASSPDDGANVLTF. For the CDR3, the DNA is TGTGCCAGCTCACCGGACGATGGGGCCAACGTCCTGACTTTC.

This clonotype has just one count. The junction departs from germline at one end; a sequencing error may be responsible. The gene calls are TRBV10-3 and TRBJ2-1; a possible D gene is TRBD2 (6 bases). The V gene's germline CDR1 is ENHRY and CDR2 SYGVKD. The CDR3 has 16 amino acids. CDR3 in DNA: TGTGCCATCAGTGAGTCCGGGGGAAGGTTCTACGATGAGCAGTTCTTC. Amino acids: CAISESGGRFYDEQFF.

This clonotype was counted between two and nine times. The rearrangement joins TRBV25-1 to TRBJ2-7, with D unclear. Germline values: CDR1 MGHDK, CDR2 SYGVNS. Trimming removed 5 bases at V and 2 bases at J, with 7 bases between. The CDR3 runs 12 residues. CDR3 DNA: TGTGCCAGCAGTAGGGTTACCTACGAGCAGTACTTC. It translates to CASSRVTYEQYF.

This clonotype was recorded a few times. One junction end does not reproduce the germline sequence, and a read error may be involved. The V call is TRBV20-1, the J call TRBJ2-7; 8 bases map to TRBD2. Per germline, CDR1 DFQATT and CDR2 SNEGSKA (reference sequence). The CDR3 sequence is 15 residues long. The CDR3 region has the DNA TGCAGTGTTAGAGAGGGAGAAGCGGGGGCCTACGGGCAGTACTTC. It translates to CSVREGEAGAYGQYF.

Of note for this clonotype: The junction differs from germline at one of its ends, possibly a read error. CDR3 sequence (DNA): TGTGTCAGCAGGTTGGGCGGGGGCACCAATGAGCAGTTCTTC. The encoded protein is CVSRLGGGTNEQFF. V gene TRBV7-6 combines with J gene TRBJ2-1; tentatively, D is TRBD2 (7 bases). The CDR3 consists of 14 residues. Germline CDR1 and CDR2: SGHVS and FNYEAQ.

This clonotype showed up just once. The CDR3 loop is CASLAGRTSTDTQYF. CDR3 sequence (DNA): TGTGCCAGTCTAGCGGGGAGGACTAGCACAGATACGCAGTATTTT. The chain recombines TRBV7-9 with TRBJ2-3; 9 bases fit TRBD2. The ends lost 9 bases at V and 0 bases at J; junction bases unmatched: 7. There are 15 residues in the CDR3. Germline V lookup: CDR1 SEHNR, CDR2 FQNEAQ (reference sequence).

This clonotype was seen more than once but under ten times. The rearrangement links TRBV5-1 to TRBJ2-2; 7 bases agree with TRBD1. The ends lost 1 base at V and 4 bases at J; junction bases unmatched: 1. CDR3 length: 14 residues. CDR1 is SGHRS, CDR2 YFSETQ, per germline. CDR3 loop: CASSLTGATGELFF. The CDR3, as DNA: TGCGCCAGCAGCTTGACAGGGGCCACCGGGGAGCTGTTTTTT.

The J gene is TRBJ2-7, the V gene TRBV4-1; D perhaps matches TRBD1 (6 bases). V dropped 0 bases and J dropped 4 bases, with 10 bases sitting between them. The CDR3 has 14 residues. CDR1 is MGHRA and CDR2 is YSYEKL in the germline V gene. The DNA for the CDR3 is TGCGCCAGCAGCCAAGATTGGCAGGGGTACGAGCAGTACTTC. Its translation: CASSQDWQGYEQYF.